One TCR beta chain is described in this entry. As yet, its antigen is unknown. The data originate from a study of vaccination effects on CD4 cells after COVID-19. Study-level information: The cohort was immunized with two doses of either the BNT162b2 or mRNA-1273 vaccine. With around 9.4 ug/ml peptides and around 9.6 IU/ml IL-2, 1.5 million to 2 million PBMC per well were cultured.

The authors isolated CD4+ T cells after roughly eleven days of culture. Generated by immunoSEQ multiplex PCR, the TCRdb table keeps only in-frame clones and is missing some. The top ten clones hold 3% to 3.5% of a sample with more than 45,000 clones, 65% to 80% of them seen once. The germline V gene has CDR1 GTSNPN and CDR2 SVGIG (reference sequence). The CDR3 extends over 14 amino acids. Trimming stripped 0 bases from V and 11 bases from J, with 16 bases between. Study results and limitations: Convalescent patients numbered few in the study; early post-infection timepoints were missing entirely.

This TCR came from a human donor who received a COVID-19 vaccine. Sequences were derived from CD4+ T cells from PBMCs cultured without peptide, sampled before COVID-19 vaccination. This chain uses TRBV30 with TRBJ1-4, with a possible D match to TRBD1 (5 bases). CDR3 nucleotide sequence: TGTGCCTGGAGTGTAGCAGGGTCCAGGGCGAAACTGTTTTTT. Translated, it gives CAWSVAGSRAKLFF.